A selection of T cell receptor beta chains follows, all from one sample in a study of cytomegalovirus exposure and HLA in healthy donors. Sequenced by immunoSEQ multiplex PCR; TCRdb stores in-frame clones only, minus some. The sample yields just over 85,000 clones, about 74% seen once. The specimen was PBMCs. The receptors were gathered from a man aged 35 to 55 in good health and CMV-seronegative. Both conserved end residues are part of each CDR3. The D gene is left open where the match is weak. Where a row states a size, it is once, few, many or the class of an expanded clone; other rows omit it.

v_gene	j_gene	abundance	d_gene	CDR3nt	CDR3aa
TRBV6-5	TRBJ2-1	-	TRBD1	TGTGCCACCCGGACAGGAGTCGCTTACAATGAGCAGTTCTTC	CATRTGVAYNEQFF
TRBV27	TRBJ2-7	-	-	TGTGCCAGCAGTTTGATGGACAGCAGCTCCTACGAGCAGTACTTC	CASSLMDSSSYEQYF
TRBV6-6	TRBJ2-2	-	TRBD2	TGTGCCAGCAGTCCTACTAGCGGGGGGTTGACCGGGGAGCTGTTTTTT	CASSPTSGGLTGELFF
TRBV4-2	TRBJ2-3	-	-	TGTGCCAGCAGCCAAGAAGACATAGATACGCAGTATTTT	CASSQEDIDTQYF
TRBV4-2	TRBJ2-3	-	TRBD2	TGTGCCAGCAGCTCGGGACTAGCGGGGGGGCCCACAGATACGCAGTATTTT	CASSSGLAGGPTDTQYF
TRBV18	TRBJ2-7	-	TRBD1	TGTGCCAGCTCACCAATCACAGGGGAATCCTACGAGCAGTACTTC	CASSPITGESYEQYF
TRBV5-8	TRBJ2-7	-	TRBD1	TGTGCCAGCAGCCAGTCAGGGGGCTACGAGCAGTACTTC	CASSQSGGYEQYF
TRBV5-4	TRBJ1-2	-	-	TGTGCCAGCAGCACTGGGGAGCCAGCTAACTATGGCTACACCTTC	CASSTGEPANYGYTF
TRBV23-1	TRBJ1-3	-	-	TGCGCCAGCTGCGGCAATCATGGAAACACCATATATTTT	CASCGNHGNTIYF
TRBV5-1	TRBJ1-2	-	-	TGCGCCAGCAGCTTGGGTCGGGGGGGTAGACCAGGCTATGGCTACACCTTC	CASSLGRGGRPGYGYTF
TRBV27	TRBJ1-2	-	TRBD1	TGTGCCAGCAGAAATGCCGACAGGGCGCGGGGCTACACCTTC	CASRNADRARGYTF
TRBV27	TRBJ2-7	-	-	TGTGCCAGCGCCTTGGGGGGTTCATCGGGTCAGTACGAGCAGTACTTC	CASALGGSSGQYEQYF
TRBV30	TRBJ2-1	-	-	TGTGCCTGGAGTGTACAGGGCAATGAGCAGTTCTTC	CAWSVQGNEQFF
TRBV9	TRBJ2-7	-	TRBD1	TGTGCCAGCAGCGTAGACGGGACAGGGTTCTACGAGCAGTACTTC	CASSVDGTGFYEQYF
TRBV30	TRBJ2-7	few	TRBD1	TGTGCCTGGAGTGTAATTTCCGGGACAGGGGGCCTCTACGAGCAGTACTTC	CAWSVISGTGGLYEQYF
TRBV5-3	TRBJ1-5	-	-	TGTGCCAGAAGCTTGGAGGGGGACAATCAGCCCCAGCATTTT	CARSLEGDNQPQHF
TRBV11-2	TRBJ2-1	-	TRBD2	TGTGCCAGCAGCTACTCACTAGCGGGGGGGCGCGATGAGCAGTTCTTC	CASSYSLAGGRDEQFF